These 32 T cell receptor beta chains came from one sample sequenced in a study of breast tumors, draining lymph nodes, adjacent tissues. Axillary draining lymph nodes of breast cancer patients supplied the node samples. TCRdb independently ran MiXCR on the multiplex PCR reads; one entry per CDR3 protein. The sample contains some 250,000 distinct CDR3 sequences, less than 40% of which appear only once. Sample: axillary lymph node tissue. Source of these receptors: a female donor with breast cancer. Some clones in this sample may be carry-over from other donors' samples.

The V gene is TRBV11-3, the J gene TRBJ1-1; D is unclear. The V gene lost 3 bases and the J gene lost 10 bases, with 12 bases spanning the gap. The length of the CDR3 is 12 residues. Germline V CDR1 and CDR2: SGHNT, YENEEA. The CDR3 DNA reads TGTGCCAGCAGCTTTCCGACGGGTGGAGCTTTCTTT. Its protein is CASSFPTGGAFF. Combining the CDR3 with reference TRBV11-3 and TRBJ1-1 gives the whole variable domain EAGVVQSPRYKIIEKKQPVAFWCNPISGHNTLYWYLQNLGQGPELLIRYENEEAVDDSQLPKDRFSAERLKGVDSTLKIQPAELGDSAVYLCASSFPTGGAFFGQGTRLTVV.

This clonotype came up many times. The chain joins TRBV5-8 to TRBJ2-5; a weak D match, TRBD1 (5 bases). Germline CDR1 reads SGHTS; CDR2 reads YDEGEE. The CDR3 is 15 amino acids. V gave up 0 bases and J gave up 4 bases, with 13 bases separating them. The CDR3 is CASSLAATGLETQYF. The CDR3 region has the DNA TGTGCCAGCAGCTTGGCCGCTACAGGATTAGAGACCCAGTACTTC.

The rearrangement links TRBV2 to TRBJ2-5; D call uncertain. Trimming removed 6 bases from V and 5 bases from J, with 13 bases in between. This CDR3 is built from 13 residues. Germline CDR1 reads SNHLY; CDR2 reads FYNNEI. In nucleotides, the CDR3 is TGTGCCAGCAGCGAACATCACCGGGAGACCCAGTACTTC. Translated: CASSEHHRETQYF.

As to this clonotype: A read error is possible here, since a much larger clone lies one base away. The J gene is TRBJ2-1, the V gene TRBV12-3 or TRBV12-4; unclear D gene. The CDR3 totals 12 residues. The CDR3 DNA reads as TGTGCCGGCAGTTTAGTTTACAATGAGCAGTTCTTC. Encoded protein: CAGSLVYNEQFF.

This clonotype came up many times. The rearrangement uses TRBV19 and TRBJ1-6; the D is unclear. Germline V gene lookup returns CDR1 LNHDA and CDR2 SQIVND (reference sequence). The V gene lost 5 bases and the J gene lost 6 bases, with 8 bases spanning the gap. The CDR3 has 13 amino acids. DNA for the CDR3: TGTGCCAGTAGTTACGAGGGTAATTCACCCCTCCACTTT. This encodes CASSYEGNSPLHF.

This clonotype was seen many times. The gene calls are TRBV13 and TRBJ1-3, with no clear D. Looked up from germline, CDR1 is PRHDT and CDR2 is FYEKMQ (reference sequence). This CDR3 region has 16 residues. Between the trimmed V and J ends, which lost 5 bases and 0 bases, there was a span of 14 bases. For the CDR3, the DNA is TGTGCCAGCAGCCATGGAAGGCAGAGCTCTGGAAACACCATATATTTT. This encodes CASSHGRQSSGNTIYF.

The chain combines TRBV28 with TRBJ2-2; 12 bases are a match to TRBD2. CDR1 MDHEN and CDR2 SYDVKM come from the germline V gene. The CDR3 consists of 14 residues. V gave up 5 bases and J gave up 9 bases; unmatched junction bases: 4. This chain's CDR3 is CASSPSGRARELFF. DNA for the CDR3: TGTGCCAGCAGTCCTAGCGGGAGGGCCCGGGAGCTGTTTTTT.

This clonotype was recorded many times. In nucleotides, the CDR3 is TGTGCCAGCAGCTTAGACAGGGATTTCCACGAGCAGTACTTC. Its translation: CASSLDRDFHEQYF. The chain recombines TRBV7-9 with TRBJ2-7; D may be TRBD1 (6 bases). Per germline, CDR1 SEHNR and CDR2 FQNEAQ (reference sequence). CDR3 length: 14 amino acids. Trimming shortened V by 1 base and J by 5 bases, and 12 bases separated the two germline ends.

Regarding this clonotype: This clone may be a read error of a much larger clone one base away. This chain uses TRBV5-6 with TRBJ1-6; D may be TRBD1 (6 bases). Germline V lookup: CDR1 SGHDT, CDR2 YYEEEE. Trimming stripped 9 bases from V and 6 bases from J, with 16 bases between. This CDR3 is built from 14 residues. CDR3 in DNA: TGTGCCAACAGTGGACAGAACTCTAATTCACCCCTCCACTTT. Translated, it gives CANSGQNSNSPLHF.

This clonotype has a count of ten or more. V is TRBV29-1 and J is TRBJ2-1; no definite D call. The length of the CDR3 is 13 residues. Germline V gene data show CDR1 as SQVTM and CDR2 as ANQGSEA. Trimming removed 4 bases from V and 2 bases from J, with 9 bases in between. CDR3 sequence reads: CSVGRATYNEQFF. As DNA, the CDR3 is TGCAGCGTTGGACGGGCAACCTACAATGAGCAGTTCTTC.

As to this clonotype: The junction differs from germline at one of its ends, possibly a read error. The V and J genes are TRBV6-4 and TRBJ2-6, with D unresolved. The CDR3 consists of 8 residues. Germline lookup yields CDR1 MRHNA and CDR2 SNTAGT. The CDR3 loop is CASSDLGF. As DNA, the CDR3 is TGTGCCAGCAGTGACTTGGGTTTC.

This clonotype was seen ten or more times. This chain connects TRBV5-1 to TRBJ2-7, with D possibly matching TRBD2 (5 bases). The length of the CDR3 is 15 residues. Germline values: CDR1 SGHRS, CDR2 YFSETQ. V was cut by 0 bases and J by 2 bases, with 12 bases left in between. The CDR3 reads CASSLGLASAYEQYF. CDR3 coding DNA: TGCGCCAGCAGCTTGGGGCTAGCATCGGCCTACGAGCAGTACTTC.

Turning to this clonotype: A much larger clonotype is one base distant, so this may be a read error. V and J are TRBV20-1 and TRBJ2-1; 9 bases map to TRBD2. From germline, CDR1 is DFQATT and CDR2 SNEGSKA (reference sequence). The CDR3 runs 13 residues. The CDR3 coding sequence is TGCAGTGCTATTAGCGGGAGCCCGGTTGAGCAGCTCTTC. Translation: CSAISGSPVEQLF.

The genes are TRBV4-1 and TRBJ2-3, with D possibly being TRBD2 (6 bases). V lost 3 bases to trimming and J lost 11 bases, with 21 bases between them. Germline CDR1 MGHRA, CDR2 YSYEKL. CDR3 length: 15 residues. CDR3 sequence reads: CASSQGSGGYNEQYF. The CDR3 nucleotides are TGCGCCAGCAGCCAGGGGTCCGGGGGTTACAATGAGCAGTATTTT.

This clonotype was counted ten times or more. This chain connects TRBV5-1 to TRBJ1-3; 7 positions agree with TRBD1. The V gene's germline CDR1 is SGHRS and CDR2 YFSETQ. The CDR3 contains 16 residues. J was trimmed by 0 bases and V by 0 bases; bases with no gene match: 3. DNA of the CDR3: TGCGCCAGCAGCTTGGGCAGGGGGAACTCTGGAAACACCATATATTTT. Encoded protein: CASSLGRGNSGNTIYF.

This clonotype has a count of ten or more. The chain joins TRBV24-1 to TRBJ2-3; no firm D call. Trimming left V 3 bases short and J 4 bases short, with 10 bases between. Germline V lookup: CDR1 KGHDR, CDR2 SFDVKD. The CDR3 is 14 amino acids. The CDR3 here is CATSDPSRSDTQYF. Written as DNA, the CDR3 is TGTGCCACCAGTGATCCGAGTCGATCAGATACGCAGTATTTT.

This clonotype came up many times. The chain joins TRBV19 to TRBJ2-2; D unresolved. From germline, CDR1 is LNHDA and CDR2 SQIVND (reference sequence). This CDR3 has 12 residues. Trimming cost V 4 bases and J 4 bases, with 4 bases left between them. CDR3 loop: CASSTRTGELFF. The CDR3, as DNA: TGTGCCAGTAGTACCCGCACCGGGGAGCTGTTTTTT.

This clonotype has a count of ten or more. The J gene is TRBJ1-5, the V gene TRBV6-5; tentative D call: TRBD1 (6 bases). The V gene lost 0 bases and the J gene lost 6 bases, with 12 bases spanning the gap. The germline CDR1 and CDR2 sequences are MNHEY and SVGAGI. The CDR3 runs to 15 residues. The CDR3 bases are TGTGCCAGCAGTTACTCAGCAGGGGAGCTTCAGCCCCAGCATTTT. Its protein is CASSYSAGELQPQHF.

This clonotype was seen repeatedly, ten times or more. DNA of the CDR3: TGCGCCAGCAGCTCCGGACCCGGCTACGAGCAGTACTTC. This gives the protein CASSSGPGYEQYF. The rearrangement uses TRBV5-1 and TRBJ2-7; D is undetermined. Trimming left V 3 bases short and J 3 bases short, with 10 bases between. This CDR3 comprises 13 residues. Germline V gene data show CDR1 as SGHRS and CDR2 as YFSETQ.

With respect to this clonotype: This clone may be a read error of a much larger clone one base away. The chain couples TRBV4-3 to TRBJ1-5, with D unclear. V lost 4 bases and J 12 bases, leaving 16 bases between the germline ends. This CDR3 is 13 amino acids long. Per germline, CDR1 LGHNA and CDR2 YSLEER. CDR3 amino acids: CASSPLVFELQHF. DNA for the CDR3: TGCGCCAGCAGCCCCCTTGTTTTCGAGCTCCAGCATTTT.

This clonotype has more than one count but fewer than ten. This may arise from a read error, as a much more abundant clone is one base away. V gene TRBV19 combines with J gene TRBJ1-2; a possible D gene is TRBD1 (5 bases). The germline CDR1 and CDR2 sequences are LNHDA and SQIVND (reference sequence). The CDR3 is 18 residues long. The CDR3 loop reads CASSRRQLLVKDNYGSTF. The CDR3 coding sequence is TGTGCCAGTAGTAGGAGACAGTTATTGGTGAAGGATAACTATGGCTCCACCTTC.

The chain links TRBV20-1 to TRBJ1-1; 7 bases are a match to TRBD1. The CDR3 is 14 residues long. CDR1 is DFQATT, CDR2 SNEGSKA, per germline (reference sequence). The junction had 8 bases not matched to a gene; V was cut back by 6 bases and J by 1 base. DNA of the CDR3: TGCAGTGCACCCAGGGGGGTTGAGAACACTGAAGCTTTCTTT. Encoded protein: CSAPRGVENTEAFF.

This chain uses TRBV4-1 with TRBJ2-3, with 8 nucleotides matching TRBD2. The CDR3 has 14 residues. CDR1 MGHRA and CDR2 YSYEKL come from the germline V gene. Unmatched junction bases numbered 4, after V lost 4 bases and J lost 4 bases. The CDR3 bases are TGCGCCAGCAGCCCCCAGACTAGCGCAGATACGCAGTATTTT. Its translation is CASSPQTSADTQYF.

To note about this clonotype: Relative to the germline gene, one junction end is altered; a read error may explain this. This chain uses TRBV20-1 with TRBJ1-2; D gene ambiguous. The CDR3 sequence is 12 residues long. Germline V CDR1 and CDR2: DFQATT, SNEGSKA (reference sequence). The DNA for the CDR3 is TGCAGTGCTAGTCACAGAAACTATGGCTCCACCTTC. Protein sequence: CSASHRNYGSTF.

This chain uses TRBV27 with TRBJ2-3; possibly TRBD2 for D (5 bases). V gave up 7 bases and J gave up 1 base, with 9 bases separating them. Germline V gene sequence: CDR1 MNHEY, CDR2 SMNVEV (reference sequence). This CDR3 has 13 residues. CDR3 coding DNA: TGTGCCAGCAAAACTAGTGGCACAGATACGCAGTATTTT. Translation: CASKTSGTDTQYF.

This clonotype was detected ten times or more. This rearrangement joins TRBV19 to TRBJ2-1; D might be TRBD1 (6 bases). V lost 2 bases to trimming and J lost 6 bases, with 8 bases between them. Germline V lookup: CDR1 LNHDA, CDR2 SQIVND (reference sequence). The CDR3 sequence is 13 residues long. CDR3 in DNA: TGTGCCAGTAGTATACAAGGGGGCAATGAGCAGTTCTTC. Residues: CASSIQGGNEQFF. Complete variable domain (other parts from reference TRBV19 and TRBJ2-1): DGGITQSPKYLFRKEGQNVTLSCEQNLNHDAMYWYRQDPGQGLRLIYYSQIVNDFQKGDIAEGYSVSREKKESFPLTVTSAQKNPTAFYLCASSIQGGNEQFFGPGTRLTVL.

This clonotype has at least ten counts. The V call is TRBV11-2, the J call TRBJ2-7, with 8 bases lining up with TRBD1. Germline CDR1 reads SGHAT; CDR2 reads FQNNGV. The J segment lost 2 bases and the V segment lost 0 bases, leaving 6 bases of the junction unmatched. CDR3 size: 16 residues. The CDR3 reads CASSLETGQETYEQYF. In DNA, the CDR3 is TGTGCCAGCAGCTTAGAGACGGGACAGGAGACCTACGAGCAGTACTTC.

Comments on this clonotype: Given a much more abundant clone one base away, this may be a read error. The chain links TRBV5-1 to TRBJ2-5; a possible D gene is TRBD2 (6 bases). CDR3 length: 14 residues. CDR1 SGHRS and CDR2 YFSETQ come from the germline V gene. CDR3 sequence: CAGSLTGSQETQYF. The CDR3 DNA reads TGCGCCGGCAGCCTTACCGGGAGCCAAGAGACCCAGTACTTC.

Many counts were recorded for this clonotype. The chain joins TRBV11-3 to TRBJ2-3, with D uncertain. The V and J ends lost 2 bases and 6 bases respectively, with 15 bases between them. From germline, CDR1 is SGHNT and CDR2 YENEEA. There are 15 residues in the CDR3. CDR3 region: CASSLTFWRGDTQYF. The CDR3 region has the DNA TGTGCCAGCAGCTTAACTTTTTGGCGTGGGGATACGCAGTATTTT.

This clonotype was recorded many times. At one end the junction does not follow the germline gene, possibly because of a read error. The CDR3 nucleotides read TGCAGTGCCCCAACGGACCAGTCTTCTGCGGCCAACGTCCTGACTTTC. It codes for CSAPTDQSSAANVLTF. The gene calls are TRBV20-1 and TRBJ2-6; D is uncertain. The CDR3 extends over 16 amino acids. In germline, CDR1 is DFQATT, CDR2 SNEGSKA (reference sequence).

This clonotype came up many times. The genes are TRBV29-1 and TRBJ2-3, with 13 bases matching TRBD2. V gave up 7 bases and J gave up 4 bases; unmatched junction bases: 11. The CDR3 sequence is 16 residues long. Germline CDR1 is SQVTM and CDR2 is ANQGSEA. The CDR3 DNA sequence: TGCAGCGCCTTGGGACTAGCGGGAAGGGCCCCAGATACGCAGTATTTT. Amino acid sequence: CSALGLAGRAPDTQYF.

This clonotype was picked up a small number of times. This could be a read error, since a much larger clone is one nucleotide away. V and J are TRBV6-5 and TRBJ2-3, with D perhaps TRBD1 (6 bases). CDR3 length: 14 residues. Germline V gives CDR1 MNHEY, CDR2 SVGAGI. Trimming stripped 5 bases from V and 0 bases from J, with 9 bases between. The CDR3 nucleotides are TGTGCCAGCAGTCACGACAGGAGCACAGATACGCAGTATTTT. It specifies CASSHDRSTDTQYF.